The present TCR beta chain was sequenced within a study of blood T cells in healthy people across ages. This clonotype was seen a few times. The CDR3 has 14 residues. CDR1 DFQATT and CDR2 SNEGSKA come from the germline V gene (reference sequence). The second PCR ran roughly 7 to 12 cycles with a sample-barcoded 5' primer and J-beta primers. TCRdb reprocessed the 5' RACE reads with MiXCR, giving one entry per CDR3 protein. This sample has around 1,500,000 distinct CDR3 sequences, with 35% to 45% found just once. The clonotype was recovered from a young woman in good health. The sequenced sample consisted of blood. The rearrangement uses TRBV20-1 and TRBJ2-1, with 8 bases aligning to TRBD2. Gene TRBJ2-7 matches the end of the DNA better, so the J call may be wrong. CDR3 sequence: CSAPTSGFYNEQYF. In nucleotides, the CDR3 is TGCAGTGCACCCACTAGCGGATTCTACAATGAGCAGTACTTC.